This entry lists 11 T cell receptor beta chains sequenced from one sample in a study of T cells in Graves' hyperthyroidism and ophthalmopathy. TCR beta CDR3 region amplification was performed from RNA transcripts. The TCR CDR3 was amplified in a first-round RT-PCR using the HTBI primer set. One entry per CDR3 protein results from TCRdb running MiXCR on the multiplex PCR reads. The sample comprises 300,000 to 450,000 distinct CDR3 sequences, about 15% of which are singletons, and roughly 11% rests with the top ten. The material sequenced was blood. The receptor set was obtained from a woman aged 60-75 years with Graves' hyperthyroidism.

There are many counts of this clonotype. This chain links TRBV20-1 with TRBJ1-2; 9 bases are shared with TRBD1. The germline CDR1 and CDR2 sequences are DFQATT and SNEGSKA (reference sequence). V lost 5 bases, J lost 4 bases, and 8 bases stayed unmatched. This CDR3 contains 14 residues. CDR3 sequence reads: CSAGTTGGGYGYTF. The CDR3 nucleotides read TGCAGTGCTGGAACAACAGGGGGCGGCTATGGCTACACCTTC.

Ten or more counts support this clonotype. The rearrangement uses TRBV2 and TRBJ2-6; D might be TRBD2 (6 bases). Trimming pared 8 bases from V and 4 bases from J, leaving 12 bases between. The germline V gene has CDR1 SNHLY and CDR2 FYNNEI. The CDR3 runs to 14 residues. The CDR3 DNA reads TGTGCCAGCTGGGACTCGCGGGGGGCCAACGTCCTGACTTTC. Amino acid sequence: CASWDSRGANVLTF.

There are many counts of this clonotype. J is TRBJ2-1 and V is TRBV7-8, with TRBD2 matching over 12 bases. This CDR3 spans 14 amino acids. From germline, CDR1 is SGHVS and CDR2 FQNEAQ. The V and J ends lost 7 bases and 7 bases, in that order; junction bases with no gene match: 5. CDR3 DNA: TGTGCCAGCACGGGACTAGCGGGTTTAAATGAGCAGTTCTTC. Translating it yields CASTGLAGLNEQFF.

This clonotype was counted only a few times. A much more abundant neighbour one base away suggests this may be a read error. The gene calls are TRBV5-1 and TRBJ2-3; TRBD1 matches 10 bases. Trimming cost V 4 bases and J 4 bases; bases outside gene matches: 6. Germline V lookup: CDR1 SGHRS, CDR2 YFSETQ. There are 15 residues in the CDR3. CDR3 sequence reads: CASSPGDRGADTQYF. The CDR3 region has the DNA TGCGCCAGCAGCCCGGGGGACAGGGGAGCAGATACGCAGTATTTT.

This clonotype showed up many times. CDR3 DNA sequence: TGTGCCAGCAGTTTATCCTCTAGGGAGCAGTACTTC. Translating gives CASSLSSREQYF. This rearrangement joins TRBV28 to TRBJ2-7; D is uncertain. Trimming took off 1 base at V and 7 bases at J, with 8 bases between the two ends. The V gene's germline CDR1 is MDHEN and CDR2 SYDVKM. This CDR3 comprises 12 residues.

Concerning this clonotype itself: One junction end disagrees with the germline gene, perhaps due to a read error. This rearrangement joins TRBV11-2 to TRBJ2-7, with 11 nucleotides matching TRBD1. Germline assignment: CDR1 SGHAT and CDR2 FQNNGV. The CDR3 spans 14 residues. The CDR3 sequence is CASSPDRGLYEQYF. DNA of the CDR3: TGCGCCAGCAGCCCGGACAGGGGGCTTTACGAGCAGTACTTC.

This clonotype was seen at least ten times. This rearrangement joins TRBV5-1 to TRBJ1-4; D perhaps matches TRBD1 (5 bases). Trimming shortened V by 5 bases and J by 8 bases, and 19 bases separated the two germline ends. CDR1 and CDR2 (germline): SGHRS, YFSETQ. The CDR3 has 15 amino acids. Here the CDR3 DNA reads TGCGCCAGCAGTCGGTCAGGGATGAGAGAAGAAAAACTGTTTTTT. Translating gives CASSRSGMREEKLFF.

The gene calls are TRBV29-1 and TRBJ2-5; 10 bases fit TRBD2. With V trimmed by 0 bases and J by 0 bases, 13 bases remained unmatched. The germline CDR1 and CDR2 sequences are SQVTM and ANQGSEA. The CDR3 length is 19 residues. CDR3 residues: CSVEEFQREGSDYQETQYF. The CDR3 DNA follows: TGCAGCGTTGAAGAGTTCCAGCGGGAGGGGTCGGATTACCAAGAGACCCAGTACTTC.

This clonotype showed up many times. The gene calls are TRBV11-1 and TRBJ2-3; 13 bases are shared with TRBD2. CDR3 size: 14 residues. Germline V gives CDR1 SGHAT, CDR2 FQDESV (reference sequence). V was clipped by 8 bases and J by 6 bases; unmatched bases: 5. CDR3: CASAGTSGTDTQYF. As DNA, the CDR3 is TGTGCCAGCGCCGGGACTAGCGGGACGGATACGCAGTATTTT.

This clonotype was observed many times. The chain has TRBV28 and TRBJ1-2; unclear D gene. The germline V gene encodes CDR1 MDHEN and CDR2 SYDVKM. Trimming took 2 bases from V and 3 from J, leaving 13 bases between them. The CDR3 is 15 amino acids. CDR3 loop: CASSLVGRSDYGYTF. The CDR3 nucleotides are TGTGCCAGCAGTTTAGTGGGCCGGAGTGACTATGGCTACACCTTC.

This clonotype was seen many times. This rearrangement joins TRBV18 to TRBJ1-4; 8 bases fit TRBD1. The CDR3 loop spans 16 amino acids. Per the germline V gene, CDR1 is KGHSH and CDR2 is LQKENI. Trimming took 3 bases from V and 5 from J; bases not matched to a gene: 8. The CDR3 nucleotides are TGTGCCAGCTCACCCCGCGCCGGGACAGGCAATGAAAAACTGTTTTTT. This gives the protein CASSPRAGTGNEKLFF.